A single sample is the source of the 10 T cell receptor beta chains below, sequenced in a study of shared clonotypes between healthy human individuals. Sequenced by immunoSEQ multiplex PCR; TCRdb stores in-frame clones only, minus some. The sample includes just over 2,000,000 clones, 85% to 95% of them seen just once. Sequences were obtained from naive CD4+ T cells sorted from blood. Subset specified: CD45RA+ positively selected. The receptors come from a man aged 18 to 29 in good health.

This clone was counted a single time. The V gene is TRBV5-5, the J gene TRBJ1-6, with D possibly being TRBD1 (5 bases). The CDR3 runs to 15 residues. Germline assignment: CDR1 SGHKS and CDR2 YYEKEE (reference sequence). V dropped 3 bases and J dropped 5 bases, with 12 bases sitting between them. Here the CDR3 DNA reads TGTGCCAGCAGCTCGGGGACGTCAAATAATTCACCCCTCCACTTT. Residues: CASSSGTSNNSPLHF.

The sample holds a few counts of this clone. The J gene is TRBJ2-7, the V gene TRBV29-1, with TRBD1 identical over 8 bases. Trimming removed 6 bases from V and 7 bases from J; junction bases left unmatched: 11. This CDR3 region has 13 residues. Germline CDR1 is SQVTM and CDR2 is ANQGSEA. CDR3 coding DNA: TGCAGCGTGAGGGTGACAGGGGATGGGGAGCAGTACTTC. Amino acids: CSVRVTGDGEQYF.

Details on this clone: One junction end does not reproduce the germline sequence, and a read error may be involved. The chain employs TRBV6-5 and TRBJ1-2; 9 nucleotides align to TRBD1. CDR1 and CDR2 from the germline V gene are MNHEY and SVGAGI. The CDR3 sequence is 12 residues long. The CDR3 coding sequence is TGTGCCAGCAGTTATACGGGACAGGGCTTCACCTTC. The encoded protein is CASSYTGQGFTF.

J is TRBJ2-1 and V is TRBV27, with D possibly matching TRBD2 (5 bases). Germline CDR1 MNHEY, CDR2 SMNVEV (reference sequence). The V and J ends lost 3 bases and 8 bases respectively, with 11 bases between them. This CDR3 spans 13 amino acids. CDR3 coding DNA: TGTGCCAGCAGTTTCACTAGACCCCATGAGCAGTTCTTC. It is translated as CASSFTRPHEQFF.

The chain employs TRBV27 and TRBJ2-7; D uncertain. This CDR3 has 13 amino acids. Germline values: CDR1 MNHEY, CDR2 SMNVEV (reference sequence). Trimming stripped 6 bases from V and 3 bases from J, with 12 bases between. CDR3 DNA sequence: TGTGCCAGCAGCTTGGCCTCCCACTACGAGCAGTACTTC. Amino acid sequence: CASSLASHYEQYF.

The chain recombines TRBV25-1 with TRBJ2-5; D remains unclear. This CDR3 comprises 15 residues. Trimming took 0 bases from V and 4 from J, leaving 12 bases between them. Germline CDR1 MGHDK, CDR2 SYGVNS. CDR3 region: CASSEYRAGRETQYF. The CDR3 DNA sequence: TGTGCCAGCAGTGAATATAGGGCTGGGCGAGAGACCCAGTACTTC.

This clone came up once. V is TRBV30 and J is TRBJ1-5, with TRBD1 matching over 12 bases. CDR1 GTSNPN and CDR2 SVGIG come from the germline V gene (reference sequence). The CDR3 is 17 residues long. V shed 5 bases and J 2 bases; nucleotides not matched to a gene: 10. The chain's CDR3 is CAWSGTGGPLGNQPQHF. The CDR3 coding sequence is TGTGCCTGGTCCGGGACAGGGGGCCCTTTGGGCAATCAGCCCCAGCATTTT.

V and J are TRBV4-1 and TRBJ1-6; D call uncertain. The germline V gene encodes CDR1 MGHRA and CDR2 YSYEKL. V was cut by 0 bases and J by 2 bases, with 8 bases left in between. The CDR3 is made up of 16 amino acids. The CDR3: CASSQEAKPYNSPLHF. The CDR3 DNA reads TGCGCCAGCAGCCAAGAAGCAAAGCCCTATAATTCACCCCTCCACTTT.

The chain joins TRBV18 to TRBJ1-4; perhaps TRBD1 as D (5 bases). This CDR3 has 15 residues. V lost 1 base and J lost 8, with 14 bases in between. Germline loops: CDR1 KGHSH, CDR2 LQKENI. The CDR3 DNA reads as TGTGCCAGCTCACCACGGGACCACAAGGCGGAAAAACTGTTTTTT. It translates to CASSPRDHKAEKLFF.

The V gene is TRBV9, the J gene TRBJ1-2; a possible D gene is TRBD1 (6 bases). CDR3 size: 15 residues. The V gene lost 3 bases and the J gene lost 5 bases, with 17 bases spanning the gap. Germline CDR1 SGDLS, CDR2 YYNGEE. CDR3 loop: CASSAHRERVYGYTF. CDR3 in DNA: TGTGCCAGCAGCGCACACAGGGAGAGGGTATATGGCTACACCTTC.